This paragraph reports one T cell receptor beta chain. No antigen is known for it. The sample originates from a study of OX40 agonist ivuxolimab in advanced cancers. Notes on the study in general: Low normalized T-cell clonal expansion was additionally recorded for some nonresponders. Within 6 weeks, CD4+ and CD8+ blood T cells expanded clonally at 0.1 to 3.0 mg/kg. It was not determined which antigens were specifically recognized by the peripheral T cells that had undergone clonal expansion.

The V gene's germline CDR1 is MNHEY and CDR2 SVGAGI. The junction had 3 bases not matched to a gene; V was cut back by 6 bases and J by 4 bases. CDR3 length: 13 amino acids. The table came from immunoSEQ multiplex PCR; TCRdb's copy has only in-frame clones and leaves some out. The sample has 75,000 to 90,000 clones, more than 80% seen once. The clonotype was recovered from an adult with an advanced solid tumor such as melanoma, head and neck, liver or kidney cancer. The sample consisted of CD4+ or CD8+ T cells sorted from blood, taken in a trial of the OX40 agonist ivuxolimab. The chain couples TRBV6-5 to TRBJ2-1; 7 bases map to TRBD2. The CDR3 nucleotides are TGTGCCAGCAGGCTAGCGGAATACAATGAGCAGTTCTTC. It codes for CASRLAEYNEQFF.